This is a list of T cell receptor beta chains from one sample in a study of T cells in Graves' hyperthyroidism and ophthalmopathy. A single record per CDR3 protein comes from TCRdb applying MiXCR to the multiplex PCR reads. The sample has over 500,000 distinct CDR3 sequences; 17% are singletons. The sequenced sample consisted of blood. Receptor source: a woman younger than 30 with Graves' ophthalmopathy. Each CDR3 is given with its conserved first and last residue. The D gene is left open where the match is weak. Clone size appears in some rows only: once, few, many, or a class for an expanded clone.

TRBV9	TRBJ2-1	NA	NA	TGTGCCAGCAGCGGACAGGCTACCTACAATGAGCAGTTCTTC	CASSGQATYNEQFF
TRBV20-1	TRBJ2-5	many	NA	TGCAGTGCTAAGGACTCCCTCGGGGTTCAAGAGACCCAGTACTTC	CSAKDSLGVQETQYF
TRBV7-6	TRBJ2-1	many	NA	TGTGCCAGCAGCTTAGCCCCTCGTAATGAGCAGTTCTTC	CASSLAPRNEQFF
TRBV5-1	TRBJ2-5	NA	TRBD1	TGCGCCAGCAGCTTGGAGACAGGGGGTGGAGAGACCCAGTACTTC	CASSLETGGGETQYF
TRBV9	TRBJ1-6	many	NA	TGTGCCAGCAGCGTAGTAGTGGAGACCGTCCCACCCCTCCACTTT	CASSVVVETVPPLHF
TRBV6-1	TRBJ1-1	many	NA	TGTGCCAGCAGTTTTGACATACGCGGCACTGAAGCTTTCTTT	CASSFDIRGTEAFF
TRBV3-1	TRBJ2-1	few	TRBD2	TGTGCCAGCAGCCAAGTTGTAGCGGGGGGAGACAATGAGCAGTTCTTC	CASSQVVAGGDNEQFF
TRBV15	TRBJ1-2	many	NA	TGTGCCACCAGCAGGGCCACGAGTAGTGGCTACACCTTC	CATSRATSSGYTF
TRBV3-1	TRBJ1-1	many	NA	TGTGCCAGCAGCCAAGACCATAGAGCCAACACTGAAGCTTTCTTT	CASSQDHRANTEAFF
TRBV18	TRBJ1-3	NA	TRBD1	TGTGTCAGCTCACCGCGACAGGGTCACTCTGGAAACACCATATATTTT	CVSSPRQGHSGNTIYF
TRBV29-1	TRBJ1-1	NA	NA	TGCAGCGTCCCGTGGGGGGGCACTGAAGCTTTCTTT	CSVPWGGTEAFF
TRBV9	TRBJ1-1	NA	NA	TGTGCCAGCAGCCCAAATCGAGGGGACACCGCTTTCTTT	CASSPNRGDTAFF
TRBV11-2	TRBJ1-1	many	NA	TGTGCCAGCAGCCCTCGTAGGGGCACGAACACTGAAGCTTTCTTT	CASSPRRGTNTEAFF
TRBV19	TRBJ2-7	many	TRBD1	TGTGCCAGTAGTATCAAAAGCGGGGGACAGGGGCCTAGCTCCTACGAGCAGTACTTC	CASSIKSGGQGPSSYEQYF
TRBV2	TRBJ1-3	many	NA	TGTGCCAGCAGTGAGGGCCAGCCCTCTGGAAACACCATATATTTT	CASSEGQPSGNTIYF
TRBV2	TRBJ2-7	many	NA	TGTGCCAGCAGTGAAATATGGGGATTCAAGGCCTACGAGCAGTACTTC	CASSEIWGFKAYEQYF
TRBV24-1	TRBJ2-7	NA	TRBD1	TGTGCCACCCAGGGACAGCCAACTAACGAGCAGTACTTC	CATQGQPTNEQYF
TRBV12-3/TRBV12-4	TRBJ1-1	many	TRBD1	TGTGCCAGCATTCACAGGGGGCGAAAAAACACTGAAGCTTTCTTT	CASIHRGRKNTEAFF
TRBV13	TRBJ1-3	NA	NA	TGTGCCAGCAGCTTTGGGCAGGCGATTGGAAACACCATATATTTT	CASSFGQAIGNTIYF
TRBV28	TRBJ1-1	many	NA	TGTGCCAGCACCTGGTCCCGGGGCCCTTACCAGGAGGCTTTCTTT	CASTWSRGPYQEAFF
TRBV7-8	TRBJ2-7	NA	TRBD2	TGTGCCAGCAGCCCCTTAGCGGGGCCCGGCGCGGCTGAGCAGTACTTC	CASSPLAGPGAAEQYF
TRBV13	TRBJ2-7	few	TRBD2	TGTGCCAGCAGCCCCCGACTAGCGGGAGGCCCCCTCTCCTACGAGCAGTACTTC	CASSPRLAGGPLSYEQYF
TRBV7-2	TRBJ1-5	NA	TRBD1	TGTGCCAGCAGTCGCGGCCCGGGACAGGCGGGTCCCAATCAGCCCCAGCATTTT	CASSRGPGQAGPNQPQHF
TRBV10-3	TRBJ2-3	many	TRBD1	TGTGCCATCAGTGACTACAGGGGGAGAGATACGCAGTATTTT	CAISDYRGRDTQYF
TRBV5-1	TRBJ1-1	many	NA	TGCGCCAGCAGCATGACAGGTATCGGACCCGTCTTGGACACTGAAGCTTTCTTT	CASSMTGIGPVLDTEAFF
TRBV6-1	TRBJ2-7	many	NA	TGTGCCAGCAGTTTGGGCATCAACGAGCAGTACTTC	CASSLGINEQYF
TRBV29-1	TRBJ2-7	NA	TRBD2	TGCAGCGTTGAAGTGGGGGCGGGAGGGTCCGACGAGCAGTACTTC	CSVEVGAGGSDEQYF
TRBV19	TRBJ1-1	NA	NA	TGTGCCAGTAGTATAGGTGGGCACGAAGCTTTCTTT	CASSIGGHEAFF
TRBV9	TRBJ2-1	few	NA	TGTGCCAGCAGCGTGGGCCACCAGGCAGGCCCTTACAATGAGCAGTTCTTC	CASSVGHQAGPYNEQFF
TRBV18	TRBJ1-4	many	NA	TGTGCCAGCTCACTACAGGGAAGTGAAAAACTGTTTTTT	CASSLQGSEKLFF
TRBV6-1	TRBJ2-2	NA	TRBD2	TGTGCCAGCAGTCCTCCGGGACTAGCGGGAGGGCCGGAAACCGGGGAGCTGTTTTTT	CASSPPGLAGGPETGELFF
TRBV27	TRBJ2-7	many	NA	TGTGCCAGCAGTTTAGGTGGGAGTGGGACCTACGAGCAGTACTTC	CASSLGGSGTYEQYF
TRBV9	TRBJ2-1	NA	TRBD2	TGTGCCAGCAGCCGTGGGACTAGCGGAGAGCAGTTCTTC	CASSRGTSGEQFF
TRBV28	TRBJ2-7	many	NA	TGTGCCAGCACTCTGCGAGGCATCTACGAGCAGTACTTC	CASTLRGIYEQYF
TRBV7-9	TRBJ1-5	NA	NA	TGTGCCAGCAGCTTAGCGGTCGGGACGGTGGGCAATCAGCCCCAGCATTTT	CASSLAVGTVGNQPQHF
TRBV5-1	TRBJ2-1	NA	TRBD2	TGTGCCAGCAGCAAGGGACTAGCGGAGAATGAGCAGTTCTTC	CASSKGLAENEQFF
TRBV27	TRBJ2-7	many	TRBD1	TGTGCCAGCAGTACCGGACAGGGGAAAGAGGGATACGAGCAGTACTTC	CASSTGQGKEGYEQYF
TRBV30	TRBJ1-2	many	NA	TGTGCCTGGAGTGAGAACTATGGCTACACCTTC	CAWSENYGYTF
TRBV10-3	TRBJ1-2	NA	NA	TGTGCCATCGCCCGCGACAGAAACTATGGCTACACCTTC	CAIARDRNYGYTF
TRBV3-1	TRBJ2-5	NA	TRBD2	TGTGCCGGCAGCCAGAGCGGGGGCCAAGAGACCCAGTACTTC	CAGSQSGGQETQYF
TRBV10-3	TRBJ1-2	many	NA	TGTGCCATCAGTGCGGCAGGGGAGAGAGAGGGCTACACCTTC	CAISAAGEREGYTF
TRBV12-3/TRBV12-4	TRBJ2-7	many	NA	TGTGCCAGCAGATCTACACAAGCCTACGAGCAGTACTTC	CASRSTQAYEQYF
TRBV7-2	TRBJ1-2	few	NA	TGTGCCAGCAACTTAGAGGGGATAAGGTACTATGGCTACACCTTC	CASNLEGIRYYGYTF
TRBV2	TRBJ2-7	many	NA	TGTGCCAGCAGTGAGGAGGGCCGGACCTACGAGCAGTACTTC	CASSEEGRTYEQYF
TRBV6-1	TRBJ1-1	few	TRBD1	TGTGCCAGCCAGACAGGGCGTATGAACACTGAAGCTTTCTTT	CASQTGRMNTEAFF
TRBV4-1	TRBJ2-1	few	TRBD2	TGCGCCAGCAGCCGTCGGGGGGGTAGCGGCACCTACAATGAGCAGTTCTTC	CASSRRGGSGTYNEQFF
TRBV5-6	TRBJ2-1	NA	NA	TGTGCCAGCAGCTCATCCGGGTCCACGCTAAATGAGCAGTTCTTC	CASSSSGSTLNEQFF
TRBV6-1	TRBJ2-7	few	NA	TGTGCCAGCAGTTCCTCCGGACTCCGTCCCGGCGAGCAGTACTTC	CASSSSGLRPGEQYF
TRBV7-7	TRBJ1-2	few	NA	TGTGCTAGCAGCTTACCCCGGGTCGATTCTGGAGCTAACTATGGCTACACCTTC	CASSLPRVDSGANYGYTF
TRBV6-1	TRBJ1-2	few	NA	TGTGCCAGCAGTGAGTGGCTCTATAGTGGTGGCTACACCTTC	CASSEWLYSGGYTF
TRBV27	TRBJ2-2	many	NA	TGTGCCAGCAGTTTATCAACGGGCCGATACACCGGGGAGCTGTTTTTT	CASSLSTGRYTGELFF
TRBV6-1	TRBJ1-5	few	NA	TGTGCCAGCGCTAGGACAGTTAGCAATCAGCCCCAGCATTTT	CASARTVSNQPQHF
TRBV6-1	TRBJ2-2	many	NA	TGTGCCAGCAACCCTATTAATCATAACACCGGGGAGCTGTTTTTT	CASNPINHNTGELFF
TRBV6-1	TRBJ2-3	few	NA	TGTGCCAGCAGTGACGGGTGGGACTTCTCCACAGATACGCAGTATTTT	CASSDGWDFSTDTQYF
TRBV18	TRBJ2-3	many	TRBD1	TGTGCCAGCTCGCCGGGACAGGGGTTCGTCAATACGCAGTATTTT	CASSPGQGFVNTQYF
TRBV30	TRBJ1-5	many	TRBD1	TGTGCCTGGAGAGAACAGGGGGCTGGCAATCAGCCCCAGCATTTT	CAWREQGAGNQPQHF